A selection of T cell receptor beta chains follows, all from one sample in a study of CXCR3-negative and CXCR3-positive naive CD8 T cells. TCRdb re-called the 5' RACE reads; every CDR3 protein appears as one record, without DNA. The table for this sample gives some 85,000 distinct CDR3 sequences. The specimen was naive CXCR3+ CD8+ T cells from blood. The receptors were sampled from a human donor in good health. Some clones in this sample may be carry-over from other donors' samples. CDR3s include the opening cysteine and the closing phenylalanine or tryptophan. The order of the fields is V gene, J gene, CDR3 protein.

TRBV9	TRBJ2-1	CASSPRSWSPLSYNEQFF
TRBV7-2	TRBJ1-5	CASSPSLTEGSQPQHF
TRBV29-1	TRBJ2-2	CSAGTANTGELFF
TRBV11-3	TRBJ2-2	CASSMTGPTGELFF
TRBV20-1	TRBJ2-4	CSASEGFRAKNIQYF
TRBV10-3	TRBJ2-7	CATRQPSYEQYF
TRBV4-1	TRBJ1-1	CASSFGTLNTEAFF
TRBV12-3/TRBV12-4	TRBJ2-2	CASSPRLAGRTGELFF
TRBV4-1	TRBJ1-2	CASSRDVKEEYGYTF
TRBV10-1	TRBJ1-5	CASSGRGARGNQPQHF
TRBV19	TRBJ2-1	CASSKAEYNEQFF
TRBV27	TRBJ2-7	CASSLSRGTGFYKQYF
TRBV3-1	TRBJ2-4	CASSRRQGTNIQYF
TRBV12-3/TRBV12-4	TRBJ1-4	CASTRQGANEKLFF
TRBV12-3/TRBV12-4	TRBJ2-7	CASSSGVTAYEQYF
TRBV28	TRBJ2-6	CASSLYFGSGANVLTF
TRBV12-3/TRBV12-4	TRBJ2-3	CASSFAGSTDTQYF
TRBV7-9	TRBJ2-7	CASSLAQGAFYEQYF
TRBV20-1	TRBJ2-1	CSATEGGNEQFF
TRBV7-2	TRBJ2-7	CASSLGDTDYEQYF
TRBV20-1	TRBJ2-7	CSATRDRSYEQYF
TRBV15	TRBJ2-7	CATSGLDRPYEQYF